The 10 T cell receptor beta chains reported below all come from one sample, sequenced in a study of beta chain features in type 1 diabetes. Study-level points and caveats: Patients with Type 1 diabetes showed moderately but significantly shorter TCRB CDR3s in all four CD4+ subsets.

cDNA synthesis used the whole RNA isolate, giving expressed TCRB sequences. The data were produced by immunoSEQ multiplex PCR, yet TCRdb's version contains in-frame clones alone and is incomplete. The data show about 300,000 clones, roughly 14% seen once. Their recognized antigens are unknown. The sample taken for sequencing was naive CD4+ T cells from blood. All receptors derive from a woman aged 18 to 35 with type 1 diabetes.

The CDR3 protein is CASSPLTRTDTQYF. The CDR3 nucleotides read TGCGCCAGCAGCCCCCTAACCCGCACAGATACGCAGTATTTT. The chain links TRBV5-1 to TRBJ2-3; D gene ambiguous. Per the germline V gene, CDR1 is SGHRS and CDR2 is YFSETQ. Deletions cut 4 bases from V and 1 base from J, with 10 bases between. This CDR3 comprises 14 residues.

Only a few counts were recorded for this clone. The chain couples TRBV30 to TRBJ1-1; 9 positions match TRBD1. J was trimmed by 5 bases and V by 1 base; bases with no gene match: 5. The CDR3 totals 14 residues. Germline-derived CDR1 and CDR2 are GTSNPN and SVGIG (reference sequence). The CDR3 loop reads CAWSAGTGWTEAFF. CDR3 DNA: TGTGCCTGGAGTGCGGGGACAGGGTGGACTGAAGCTTTCTTT.

This clone was detected a few times. V usage is TRBV2 and J usage is TRBJ2-1, with no clear D. Germline V gene sequence: CDR1 SNHLY, CDR2 FYNNEI. Trimming removed 5 bases from V and 2 bases from J, with 7 bases in between. The CDR3 loop spans 13 amino acids. The CDR3 sequence: CASSKTTYNEQFF. The CDR3, as DNA: TGTGCCAGCAGTAAGACAACCTACAATGAGCAGTTCTTC.

This clone has only a few counts. The V gene is TRBV18, the J gene TRBJ1-3; no clear D. Germline V gives CDR1 KGHSH, CDR2 LQKENI. The CDR3 is 15 amino acids. V was pared by 2 bases and J by 0 bases, with 8 bases between. In nucleotides, the CDR3 is TGTGCCAGCTCACCAAGCGGGGACTCTGGAAACACCATATATTTT. It yields the protein CASSPSGDSGNTIYF.

This chain links TRBV18 with TRBJ1-1; D gene unclear. The CDR3 extends over 11 amino acids. CDR1 KGHSH and CDR2 LQKENI come from the germline V gene. The V and J ends lost 5 bases and 7 bases respectively, with 8 bases between them. The CDR3: CASSNFYEAFF. CDR3 DNA: TGTGCCAGCTCAAATTTTTATGAAGCTTTCTTT.

This clone has only a few counts. The J gene is TRBJ2-1, the V gene TRBV9, with 7 bases that match TRBD2. CDR3 length equals 20 residues. Unmatched junction bases numbered 15, after V lost 0 bases and J lost 0 bases. Germline V CDR1 and CDR2: SGDLS, YYNGEE. CDR3 in DNA: TGTGCCAGCAGCGTAGCCCACCTAGCGGTTGACTTAAGCTCCTACAATGAGCAGTTCTTC. It specifies CASSVAHLAVDLSSYNEQFF. The full variable domain, completed using reference TRBV9 and TRBJ2-1, is DSGVTQTPKHLITATGQRVTLRCSPRSGDLSVYWYQQSLDQGLQFLIQYYNGEERAKGNILERFSAQQFPDLHSELNLSSLELGDSALYFCASSVAHLAVDLSSYNEQFFGPGTRLTVL.

The chain combines TRBV30 with TRBJ2-5; D may be TRBD2 (6 bases). The CDR3 length is 15 residues. V shed 5 bases and J shed 5 bases, with 21 bases lying between them. Germline loops: CDR1 GTSNPN, CDR2 SVGIG (reference sequence). The CDR3 here is CAWSPGGNIGETQYF. The CDR3 nucleotides read TGTGCCTGGTCCCCTGGGGGGAACATCGGGGAGACCCAGTACTTC.

The V and J genes are TRBV11-3 and TRBJ2-5; 7 positions agree with TRBD1. Germline CDR1 reads SGHNT; CDR2 reads YENEEA. This CDR3 has 14 amino acids. Germline trimming cut 5 bases from V and 1 base from J; bases unmatched to any gene: 4. CDR3 nucleotide sequence: TGTGCCAGCAGCCTCCGACAGGGCCAAGAGACCCAGTACTTC. Translating it yields CASSLRQGQETQYF.

Only a few counts were recorded for this clone. V usage is TRBV2 and J usage is TRBJ1-1, with D possibly TRBD1 on 5 matching bases. The germline V gene has CDR1 SNHLY and CDR2 FYNNEI. The V and J ends lost 4 bases and 2 bases respectively, with 8 bases between them. This CDR3 is built from 13 residues. The CDR3 DNA sequence: TGTGCCAGCAGTGGCGACAGTAACACTGAAGCTTTCTTT. Its translation is CASSGDSNTEAFF.

The chain uses TRBV9 and TRBJ1-2, with D unresolved. V lost 3 bases and J lost 7, with 10 bases in between. Germline V lookup: CDR1 SGDLS, CDR2 YYNGEE. This CDR3 is built from 12 residues. CDR3 nucleotides: TGTGCCAGCAGCGGTCCCGGAGCTGGCTACACCTTC. Amino acid sequence: CASSGPGAGYTF.